Many counts were recorded for the clone carrying this T cell receptor (beta chain). This entry comes from a study of CD8+CD57+ T cells in acquired aplastic anemia. V was trimmed by 5 bases and J by 2 bases, leaving 19 bases between them. This CDR3 contains 16 residues. Profiling that covered TCR beta VDJ and CDR3 relied on genomic DNA as its template. TCRdb recomputed calls from the reads with MiXCR, one row per CDR3 protein. The sample has around 180,000 distinct CDR3 sequences, approximately 60% seen once. Sequencing input: sorted CD4+, CD8+, or CD8+CD57+ T cells (not recorded which) from PBMCs. This clonotype was obtained from a human donor in good health. The rearrangement links TRBV12-3 or TRBV12-4 to TRBJ2-7; possibly TRBD2 for D (5 bases). CDR3 in DNA: TGTGCCAGCAGTCCCTTCCCGGAACTAGACCCCTACGAGCAGTACTTC. This codes for CASSPFPELDPYEQYF.